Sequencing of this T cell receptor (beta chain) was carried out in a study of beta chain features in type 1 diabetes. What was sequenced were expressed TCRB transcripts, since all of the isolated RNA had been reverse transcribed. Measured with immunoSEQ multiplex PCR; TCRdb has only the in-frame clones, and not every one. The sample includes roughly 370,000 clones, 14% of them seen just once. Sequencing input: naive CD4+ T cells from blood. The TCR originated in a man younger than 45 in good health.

DNA of the CDR3: TGTGCCACCAGCAGGGGACAGGGTAGCGGGTCCTACGAGCAGTACTTC. Amino acid sequence: CATSRGQGSGSYEQYF. V gene TRBV15 combines with J gene TRBJ2-7; TRBD1 matches 9 bases. The J segment lost 1 base and the V segment lost 3 bases, leaving 7 bases of the junction unmatched. This CDR3 has 16 residues. CDR1 is LNHNV, CDR2 YYDKDF, per germline (reference sequence).